This T cell receptor (beta chain) was obtained from a study of T cells in Graves' hyperthyroidism and ophthalmopathy. Roughly 9.1 ml of fresh peripheral blood supplied the PBMCs. From RNA transcripts, TCR beta CDR3 regions were amplified. The HTBI primer set was used in a first-round RT-PCR of the TCR CDR3. MiXCR was run by TCRdb on the multiplex PCR reads, yielding one entry per CDR3 protein. This sample has approximately 610,000 distinct CDR3 sequences, with around 15% found just once. V trimming: 5 bases; J trimming: 1 base; junction bases outside the gene matches: 7. The CDR3 sequence is 16 residues long. Germline CDR1 reads LNHDA; CDR2 reads SQIVND (reference sequence).

The genes are TRBV19 and TRBJ1-1; 10 bases fit TRBD1. This TCR was recovered from a woman aged 18-29 years with Graves' hyperthyroidism. Sequencing was carried out using blood. This CDR3 is CASSARTGGKNTEAFF. As DNA, the CDR3 is TGTGCCAGTAGTGCCCGGACAGGGGGAAAGAACACTGAAGCTTTCTTT.